This entry lists 8 T cell receptor beta chains sequenced from one sample in a study of prognosis after radiotherapy for stage I lung cancer. Amplicons of TCR beta CDR3 were generated from genomic DNA by two-round multiplex PCR. Every TRBV and TRBJ gene had its own specific primer in first-round PCR. TCRdb reanalysed the multiplex PCR reads using MiXCR and keeps one entry per CDR3 protein. The table lists some 56,000 distinct CDR3 sequences, approximately 25% of them singletons. The material was PBMCs, obtained before or after stereotactic body radiation therapy (not recorded which). These receptors all stem from a donor aged 50 or older with non-small cell lung cancer.

This clonotype was seen repeatedly, ten times or more. The rearrangement uses TRBV10-2 and TRBJ2-2; the D gene could be TRBD1 or TRBD2 (6 bases each). Germline V CDR1 and CDR2: WSHSY, SAAADI. The CDR3 contains 14 residues. The V end was cut by 7 bases, the J end by 3 bases, with 12 bases between. The CDR3 nucleotides are TGCGCCAGCAAGTTGGGGGGCTACACCGGGGAGCTGTTTTTT. Translated: CASKLGGYTGELFF.

This clonotype was seen repeatedly, ten times or more. This chain uses TRBV9 with TRBJ1-4; no firm D call. The CDR3 contains 15 residues. CDR1 is SGDLS, CDR2 YYNGEE, per germline. Trimming removed 4 bases from V and 2 bases from J, with 12 bases in between. CDR3 residues: CASSPRTGTNEKLFF. The CDR3 bases are TGTGCCAGCAGCCCTAGGACCGGGACTAATGAAAAACTGTTTTTT. Full variable domain (outside the CDR3, taken from reference TRBV9 and TRBJ1-4): DSGVTQTPKHLITATGQRVTLRCSPRSGDLSVYWYQQSLDQGLQFLIQYYNGEERAKGNILERFSAQQFPDLHSELNLSSLELGDSALYFCASSPRTGTNEKLFFGSGTQLSVL.

This chain joins TRBV6-2 or TRBV6-3 and TRBJ2-7; D is unclear. Germline-derived CDR1 and CDR2 are MNHEY and SVGEGT. V was trimmed by 7 bases and J by 12 bases, leaving 13 bases between them. CDR3 length equals 10 residues. CDR3 sequence reads: CASTDLEWYF. CDR3 sequence (DNA): TGTGCCAGCACAGACTTAGAATGGTACTTC.

This clonotype was seen once. This could be a read error, since a much larger clone is one nucleotide away. The chain links TRBV30 to TRBJ2-5; 7 nucleotides align to TRBD2. This CDR3 is built from 9 residues. Germline assignment: CDR1 GTSNPN and CDR2 SVGIG (reference sequence). CDR3 bases: TGTGCGGCGGGAGAGATCCAGTACTTC. This codes for CAAGEIQYF.

This clonotype was seen ten or more times. V is TRBV19 and J is TRBJ1-5; 7 bases agree with TRBD1. This CDR3 comprises 15 residues. The V gene's germline CDR1 is LNHDA and CDR2 SQIVND (reference sequence). V shed 0 bases, J shed 4 bases, and the junction held 3 bases outside the gene matches. CDR3 sequence (DNA): TGTGCCAGTAGTATAGATAGCAGGGGGAATCAGCCCCAGCATTTT. Translating gives CASSIDSRGNQPQHF.

This clonotype was seen a few times. A much larger clone lies a single base off, so this may be a read error. The chain recombines TRBV4-1 with TRBJ1-6; D remains ambiguous. The germline V gene encodes CDR1 MGHRA and CDR2 YSYEKL. This CDR3 comprises 15 residues. The CDR3 DNA sequence: TGCGCCAGCAGACAAGAGGTCGAGGTTCCAACGCCCCTCCACTTT. Its translation: CASRQEVEVPTPLHF.

This clonotype was found many times. The chain employs TRBV2 and TRBJ1-4; 8 bases are a match to TRBD1. The CDR3 runs to 13 residues. Germline CDR1 is SNHLY and CDR2 is FYNNEI. V lost 6 bases, J lost 7 bases, and 4 bases stayed unmatched. The CDR3 loop is CASRGTGFEKLFF. The CDR3 DNA follows: TGTGCCAGCAGAGGGACAGGATTTGAAAAACTGTTTTTT. The whole variable domain, remainder taken from reference TRBV2 and TRBJ1-4, is EPEVTQTPSHQVTQMGQEVILRCVPISNHLYFYWYRQILGQKVEFLVSFYNNEISEKSEIFDDQFSVERPDGSNFTLKIRSTKLEDSAMYFCASRGTGFEKLFFGSGTQLSVL.

Worth noting for this clonotype: A much more abundant neighbour one base away suggests this may be a read error. The chain carries TRBV12-3 or TRBV12-4 and TRBJ2-4; 7 bases agree with TRBD1. Trimming removed 5 bases from V and 3 bases from J; junction bases left unmatched: 7. The CDR3 contains 15 residues. The CDR3 loop reads CASSLQGVDKNIQYF. Written as DNA, the CDR3 is TGTGCCAGCAGTCTCCAGGGGGTGGACAAAAACATTCAGTACTTC.